This is a list of T cell receptor beta chains from one sample in a study of blood T cell repertoires in COVID-19. Sequencing used immunoSEQ multiplex PCR; TCRdb keeps in-frame clones, though not all of them. This table has roughly 290,000 clones, 90% appearing once. Sequencing was done on a sample of PBMCs or T cells enriched from blood (not recorded which). The receptors derive from a woman under 30 with acute COVID-19. Each CDR3 is given with its conserved first and last residue. Each record gives: D gene, J gene, CDR3 length, V gene, clone size, CDR3 DNA, CDR3 protein. The D gene is left open where the match is weak. Clone size, where shown, is once, few, many, or a class for clones that have expanded.

TRBD1,TRBJ1-4,14,TRBV28,NA,TGTGCCAGCAGTTTCGAGGGGGCGGGTGAAAAACTGTTTTTT,CASSFEGAGEKLFF
TRBD2,TRBJ2-5,15,TRBV10-1,NA,TGCGCCAGCAGTGTGGCCGGGACTAGCCGGGAGACCCAGTACTTC,CASSVAGTSRETQYF
NA,TRBJ1-1,15,TRBV11-3,NA,TGTGCCAGCAGCTTAAACGGACAGACGAACACTGAAGCTTTCTTT,CASSLNGQTNTEAFF
NA,TRBJ1-2,13,TRBV5-1,few,TGCGCCAGCAGCCCGGAGGGTTCCTATGGCTACACCTTC,CASSPEGSYGYTF
NA,TRBJ1-2,15,TRBV27,NA,TGTGCCAGCAGTTTAACCGGCAGGGGTAACTATGGCTACACCTTC,CASSLTGRGNYGYTF
TRBD1,TRBJ1-2,11,TRBV6-5,NA,TGTGCCAGCAGGGGGGACAGGCAGGACACCTTC,CASRGDRQDTF
NA,TRBJ2-3,16,TRBV5-1,NA,TGCGCCAGCAGCTTGTCTCCAGGGCCCAGCACAGATACGCAGTATTTT,CASSLSPGPSTDTQYF
NA,TRBJ2-3,14,TRBV9,NA,TGTGCCAGCAGCGTAGTTTCAGTTGCAGATACGCAGTATTTT,CASSVVSVADTQYF
NA,TRBJ1-2,15,TRBV28,NA,TGTGCCAGCAGTTTAGGGGGAGGGATTAGCTATGGCTACACCTTC,CASSLGGGISYGYTF
NA,TRBJ1-2,13,TRBV19,NA,TGTGCCAGTAGTTTTCGGGGTGTCTATGGCTACACCTTC,CASSFRGVYGYTF
TRBD2,TRBJ2-1,13,TRBV3-1/TRBV3-2,NA,TGTGCCAGCCGACTAGCGGGAGGCGATGAGCAGTTCTTC,CASRLAGGDEQFF
TRBD2,TRBJ2-7,15,TRBV10-3,NA,TGTGCCATCAGTGTTGGTCTAGCGGCCTCCTACGAGCAGTACTTC,CAISVGLAASYEQYF
TRBD2,TRBJ2-7,14,TRBV6-4,once,TGTGCCTGCCCCCCGGGACTAGCGCCTTACGAGCAGTACTTC,CACPPGLAPYEQYF
TRBD2,TRBJ2-5,15,TRBV7-3,NA,TGTGCCAGCAGCCCCTCAGTGGGAGGGCTAGAGACCCAGTACTTC,CASSPSVGGLETQYF
NA,TRBJ2-2,14,TRBV7-9,once,TGTGCCAGCAGCCCGGTGGCGGCGACCGGGGAGCTGTTTTTT,CASSPVAATGELFF
NA,TRBJ2-3,15,TRBV7-2,NA,TGTGCCAGCAGCTTAGTAGCGGCTAGCACAGATACGCAGTATTTT,CASSLVAASTDTQYF
TRBD1,TRBJ1-5,13,TRBV30,NA,TGTGCCTGGTCCCTCCAGGGGGATCAGCCCCAGCATTTT,CAWSLQGDQPQHF
TRBD1,TRBJ1-5,15,TRBV18,NA,TGTGCCAGCTCAACCGGGACAGGGCGATATCAGCCCCAGCATTTT,CASSTGTGRYQPQHF
NA,TRBJ1-2,13,TRBV19,NA,TGTGCCAGTAGTGTCACAGGGAGTAGTGGCTACACCTTC,CASSVTGSSGYTF
NA,TRBJ1-1,13,TRBV30,NA,TGTGCCGGCCTAACGGGGGACTACACTGAAGCTTTCTTT,CAGLTGDYTEAFF
NA,TRBJ1-1,12,TRBV29-1,NA,TGCAGCGTTGAGACCGGGGGAACTGAAGCTTTCTTT,CSVETGGTEAFF
TRBD1,TRBJ2-7,13,TRBV9,NA,TGTGCCAGCAGCGTAGCTACAGGGGTCGAGCAGTACTTC,CASSVATGVEQYF
NA,TRBJ1-4,17,TRBV7-9,NA,TGTGCCAGCAGCTACAATCATGGACTGGACGGAAAGTGGAAACTGTTTTTT,CASSYNHGLDGKWKLFF
NA,TRBJ1-2,11,TRBV29-1,NA,TGCAGCGTTGTTGGGGGCCCTGGCTACACCTTC,CSVVGGPGYTF
NA,TRBJ1-1,14,TRBV6-5,NA,TGTGCCAGCAGCAGGGACAATTCGAACACTGAAGCTTTCTTT,CASSRDNSNTEAFF
NA,TRBJ2-7,15,TRBV9,NA,TGTGCCAGCAGCGTAACCGACAGCACCCGTTACGAGCAGTACTTC,CASSVTDSTRYEQYF
NA,TRBJ2-2,15,TRBV6-5,NA,TGTGCCAGCAGTTACTCGCGGCAGAACACCGGGGAGCTGTTTTTT,CASSYSRQNTGELFF
TRBD2,TRBJ2-1,15,TRBV4-2,NA,TGTGCCAGCAGCCAAAAGGGACTAGCGGTCAGGGAGCAGTTCTTC,CASSQKGLAVREQFF
NA,TRBJ2-2,15,TRBV6-6,NA,TGTGCCAGCAGTCCCAGGGGTGGGAACACCGGGGAGCTGTTTTTT,CASSPRGGNTGELFF
TRBD1,TRBJ1-2,16,TRBV5-1,NA,TGCGCCAGCAGCTCCCCCGCCCCGGACAGGGGAGATGGCTACACCTTC,CASSSPAPDRGDGYTF
TRBD1,TRBJ2-1,17,TRBV18,NA,TGTGCCAGCTCACCTGGTCCTCGGGACAGGGGCTACAATGAGCAGTTCTTC,CASSPGPRDRGYNEQFF
NA,TRBJ2-3,14,TRBV29-1,NA,TGCAGCGCCGCAACTGGGCAGGGAGGAGATACGCAGTATTTT,CSAATGQGGDTQYF
TRBD1,TRBJ2-5,16,TRBV5-8,few,TGTGCCAGCAGCTTGTTGGGGGCATCAGGGGGAGAGACCCAGTACTTC,CASSLLGASGGETQYF
TRBD1,TRBJ2-1,14,TRBV29-1,NA,TGCAGCGTCCACCGACAGGGGGTTTACAATGAGCAGTTCTTC,CSVHRQGVYNEQFF
NA,TRBJ1-2,17,TRBV6-6,once,TGTGCCAGCAGCCGAACCATCGTGGGAGGAGGATCAGATGGCTACACCTTC,CASSRTIVGGGSDGYTF
TRBD2,TRBJ2-7,16,TRBV28,NA,TGTGCCAGCAGGAAAACTAGCGGGAGGGCCTCGCACGAGCAGTACTTC,CASRKTSGRASHEQYF
TRBD1,TRBJ2-7,13,TRBV5-4,NA,TGTGCCAGCAGCCGGACAGGGTCCTACGAGCAGTACTTC,CASSRTGSYEQYF
TRBD2,TRBJ2-5,15,TRBV5-1,NA,TGCGCCAGCAGCTTGGTACCGGGAGGTACGGAGACCCAGTACTTC,CASSLVPGGTETQYF
TRBD1,TRBJ2-7,13,TRBV2,once,TGTGCCCGCCGGGACAGGGCCTCCTACGAGCAGTACTTC,CARRDRASYEQYF
NA,TRBJ1-6,17,TRBV4-1,NA,TGCGCCAGCAGCCCCCCCTCGGACATTCTCTATAATTCACCCCTCCACTTT,CASSPPSDILYNSPLHF
TRBD1,TRBJ2-7,15,TRBV27,few,TGTGCCAGCAGTTCGTCAGGGGGTCGGGTCTCCGAGCAGTACTTC,CASSSSGGRVSEQYF
NA,TRBJ1-1,15,TRBV7-9,NA,TGTGCCAGCAGCCCCGTGAGCGTCGGGGACACTGAAGCTTTCTTT,CASSPVSVGDTEAFF
NA,TRBJ1-2,12,TRBV28,NA,TGTGCCAGCAGTTTTCTCTTTTATGGCTACACCTTC,CASSFLFYGYTF
NA,TRBJ1-1,13,TRBV15,NA,TGTGCCACCAGCAGACTCGGTGACACTGAAGCTTTCTTT,CATSRLGDTEAFF
NA,TRBJ2-7,11,TRBV12-3/TRBV12-4,NA,TGTGCCAGCAGCTACGCGGGACAGAAGTACTTC,CASSYAGQKYF
NA,TRBJ2-1,15,TRBV27,NA,TGTGCCAGCAGTCCCATCGTCGGTCAATACAATGAGCAGTTCTTC,CASSPIVGQYNEQFF
TRBD1,TRBJ1-1,16,TRBV6-5,NA,TGTGCCAGCAGTTACGGGACAGGGGGCAAGGACACTGAAGCTTTCTTT,CASSYGTGGKDTEAFF
TRBD2,TRBJ2-7,16,TRBV3-1/TRBV3-2,NA,TGTGCCAGCAGCCAAGGACTAGCGGGAGGGCTCTACGAGCAGTACTTC,CASSQGLAGGLYEQYF
NA,TRBJ1-4,14,TRBV30,NA,TGTGCCGGGCTGTCGTTTGGGTCTAATGAAAAACTGTTTTTT,CAGLSFGSNEKLFF
TRBD2,TRBJ2-1,16,TRBV19,NA,TGTGCCAGTAGTACCCCGGGAGCGGGAGGTTACAATGAGCAGTTCTTC,CASSTPGAGGYNEQFF
TRBD2,TRBJ2-1,11,TRBV18,NA,TGTGCCAGCTCACCCGGGACTAGTGAGTTCTTC,CASSPGTSEFF
TRBD2,TRBJ2-7,14,TRBV29-1,NA,TGCAGCGTCGATATGGGACTAGCGGGAGGCGAGCAGTACTTC,CSVDMGLAGGEQYF
NA,TRBJ2-5,11,TRBV27,NA,TGTGCCACCCAACGAGGGGAGACCCAGTACTTC,CATQRGETQYF
NA,TRBJ2-2,14,TRBV24-1,NA,TGTGCCACCAGTCGGGCAGGGGACACCGGGGAGCTGTTTTTT,CATSRAGDTGELFF